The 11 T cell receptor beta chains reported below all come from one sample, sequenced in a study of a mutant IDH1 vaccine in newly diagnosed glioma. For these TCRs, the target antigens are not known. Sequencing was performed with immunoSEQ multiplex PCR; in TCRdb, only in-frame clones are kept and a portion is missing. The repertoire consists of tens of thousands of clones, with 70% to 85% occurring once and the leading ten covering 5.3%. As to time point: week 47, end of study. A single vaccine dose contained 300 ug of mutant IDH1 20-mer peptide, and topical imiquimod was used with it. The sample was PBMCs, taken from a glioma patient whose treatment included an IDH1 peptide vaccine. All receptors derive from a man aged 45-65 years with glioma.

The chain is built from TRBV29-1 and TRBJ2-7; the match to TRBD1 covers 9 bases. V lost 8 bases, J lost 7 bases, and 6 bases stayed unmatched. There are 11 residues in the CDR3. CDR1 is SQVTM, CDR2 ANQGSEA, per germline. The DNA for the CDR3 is TGCAGCATAACAGGGGGCGGGGAGCAGTACTTC. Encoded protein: CSITGGGEQYF.

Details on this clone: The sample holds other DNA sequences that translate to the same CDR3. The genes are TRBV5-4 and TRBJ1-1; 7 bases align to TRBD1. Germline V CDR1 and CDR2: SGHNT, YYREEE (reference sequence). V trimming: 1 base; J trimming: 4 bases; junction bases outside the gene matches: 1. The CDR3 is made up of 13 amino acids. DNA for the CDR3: TGTGCCAGCAGCTTGCAGGGGGGCACTGAAGCTTTCTTT. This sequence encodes CASSLQGGTEAFF.

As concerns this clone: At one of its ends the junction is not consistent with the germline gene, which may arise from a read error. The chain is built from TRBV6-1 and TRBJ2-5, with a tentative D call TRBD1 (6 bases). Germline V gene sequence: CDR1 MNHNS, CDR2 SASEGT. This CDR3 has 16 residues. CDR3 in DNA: TGTGCCAGCGGTGAAGGCGGAGGACCGCAGGGGGAGACCCAGTACTTC. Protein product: CASGEGGGPQGETQYF.

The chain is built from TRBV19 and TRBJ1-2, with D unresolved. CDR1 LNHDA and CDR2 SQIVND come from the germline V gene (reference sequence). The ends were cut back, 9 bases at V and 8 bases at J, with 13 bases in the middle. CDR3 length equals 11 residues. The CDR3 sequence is CASSTTRGYTF. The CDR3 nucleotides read TGTGCCAGCTCGACTACGAGGGGCTACACCTTC. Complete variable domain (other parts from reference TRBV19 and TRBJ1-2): DGGITQSPKYLFRKEGQNVTLSCEQNLNHDAMYWYRQDPGQGLRLIYYSQIVNDFQKGDIAEGYSVSREKKESFPLTVTSAQKNPTAFYLCASSTTRGYTFGSGTRLTVV.

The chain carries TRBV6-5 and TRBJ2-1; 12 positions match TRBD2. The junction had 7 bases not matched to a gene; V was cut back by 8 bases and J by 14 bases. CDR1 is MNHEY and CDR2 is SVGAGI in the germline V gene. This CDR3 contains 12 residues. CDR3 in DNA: TGTGCCAGCGGAGCTAGCGGGGGGGAGGAGTTCTTC. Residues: CASGASGGEEFF.

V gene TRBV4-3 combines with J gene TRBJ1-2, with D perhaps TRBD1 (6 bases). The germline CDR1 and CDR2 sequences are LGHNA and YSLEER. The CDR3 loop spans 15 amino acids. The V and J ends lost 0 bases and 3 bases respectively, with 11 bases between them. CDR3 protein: CASSQEPRGHYGYTF. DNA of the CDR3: TGCGCCAGCAGCCAAGAACCCAGGGGTCACTATGGCTACACCTTC.

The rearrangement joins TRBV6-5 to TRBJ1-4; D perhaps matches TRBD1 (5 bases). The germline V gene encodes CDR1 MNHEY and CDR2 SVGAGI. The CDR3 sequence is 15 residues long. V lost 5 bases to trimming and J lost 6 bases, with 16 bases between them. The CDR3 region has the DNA TGTGCCAGCAGTCAAGGGGCCGCGGGGGATGAAAAACTGTTTTTT. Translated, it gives CASSQGAAGDEKLFF.

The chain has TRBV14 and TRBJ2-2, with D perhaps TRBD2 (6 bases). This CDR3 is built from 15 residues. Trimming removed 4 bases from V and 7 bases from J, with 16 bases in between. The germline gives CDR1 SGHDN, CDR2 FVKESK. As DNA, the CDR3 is TGTGCCAGCAGCCTCCTCTCGCGGGGTGGCGGGGAGCTGTTTTTT. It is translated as CASSLLSRGGGELFF.

Written as DNA, the CDR3 is TGCGCCAGCAGCCGGGACAGGATGAACACTGAAGCTTTCTTT. This translates into CASSRDRMNTEAFF. The genes are TRBV5-1 and TRBJ1-1; 8 nucleotides line up with TRBD1. Germline-derived CDR1 and CDR2 are SGHRS and YFSETQ. This CDR3 region has 14 residues. V lost 4 bases, J lost 0 bases, and 2 bases stayed unmatched. Supplemented by reference TRBV5-1 and TRBJ1-1, the full variable domain reads KAGVTQTPRYLIKTRGQQVTLSCSPISGHRSVSWYQQTPGQGLQFLFEYFSETQRNKGNFPGRFSGRQFSNSRSEMNVSTLELGDSALYLCASSRDRMNTEAFFGQGTRLTVV.

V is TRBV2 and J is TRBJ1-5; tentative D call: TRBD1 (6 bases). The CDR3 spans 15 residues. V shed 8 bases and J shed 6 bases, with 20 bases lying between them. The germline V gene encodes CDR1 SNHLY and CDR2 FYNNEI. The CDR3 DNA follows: TGTGCCAGCGGGAGAATGGGGGGCGCCGCTCAGCCCCAGCATTTT. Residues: CASGRMGGAAQPQHF.

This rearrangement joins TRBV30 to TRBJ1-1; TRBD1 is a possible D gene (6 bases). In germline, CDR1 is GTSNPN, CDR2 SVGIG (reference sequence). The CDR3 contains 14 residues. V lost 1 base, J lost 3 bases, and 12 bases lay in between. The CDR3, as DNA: TGTGCCTGGAGTGGGGGGGCCGGGCACACTGAAGCTTTCTTT. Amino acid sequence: CAWSGGAGHTEAFF.